Listed here is a single TCR beta chain. The target antigen is unknown. These data come from a study of cytomegalovirus exposure and HLA in healthy donors. The PCR contained 60 Vbeta and 13 Jbeta primers. Measured with immunoSEQ multiplex PCR; TCRdb has only the in-frame clones, and not every one. This sample carries about 120,000 clones, about 62% of them seen once, and the ten largest clones take less than 9%. The study, taken as a whole, reports: More than 15,000 TCR beta sequences were associated with HLA alleles at 0.05 false discovery rate in a later analysis. Published work reported that the classifier diagnosed cytomegalovirus status with high specificity and sensitivity.

After removal of 5 bases from V and 6 bases from J, the junction contained 6 bases not matched to a gene. Germline-derived CDR1 and CDR2 are SEHNR and FQNEAQ (reference sequence). This CDR3 has 14 residues. What was sequenced was PBMCs. The TCR sequence derives from a woman aged 40 to 50 in good health and CMV-seropositive. The chain links TRBV7-9 to TRBJ1-2, with 10 bases matching TRBD1. The CDR3 reads CASSRQGAGDGYTF. The CDR3 bases are TGTGCCAGCAGCCGACAGGGGGCAGGGGATGGCTACACCTTC.